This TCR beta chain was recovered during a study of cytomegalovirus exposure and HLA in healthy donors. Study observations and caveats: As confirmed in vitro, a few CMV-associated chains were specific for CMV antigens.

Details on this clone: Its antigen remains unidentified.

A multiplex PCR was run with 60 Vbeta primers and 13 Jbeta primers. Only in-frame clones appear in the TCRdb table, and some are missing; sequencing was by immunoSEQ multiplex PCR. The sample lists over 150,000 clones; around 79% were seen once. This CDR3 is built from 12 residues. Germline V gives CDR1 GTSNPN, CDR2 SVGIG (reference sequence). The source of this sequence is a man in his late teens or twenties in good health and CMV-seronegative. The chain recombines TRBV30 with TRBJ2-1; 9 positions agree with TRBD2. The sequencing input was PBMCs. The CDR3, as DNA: TGTGCACAGACTAGCGGAAACAATGAGCAGTTCTTC. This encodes CAQTSGNNEQFF.